This T cell receptor (beta chain) was identified in a study of blood T cell repertoires in COVID-19. Study-wide context: Material from acute and convalescent COVID-19 was sourced from the United States, Italy and Spain. PBMCs, B-cell-depleted T cells, or T cells were the source of the cDNA or gDNA that made up the material.

Data came from immunoSEQ multiplex PCR; TCRdb stores just in-frame clones and leaves some out. Here the sample spans approximately 75,000 clones, roughly 86% being singletons. Sample: peripheral blood. This sequence was found in a man aged 45-60 years with acute or convalescent COVID-19.

The CDR3 DNA reads as TGTGCCAGCAGGAGAGAGGGAACTGGCTCACCCCTCCACTTT. It is translated as CASRREGTGSPLHF. The chain recombines TRBV25-1 with TRBJ1-6; D is unclear. The CDR3 contains 14 residues. In germline, CDR1 is MGHDK, CDR2 SYGVNS. Trimming stripped 6 bases from V and 10 bases from J, with 16 bases between.